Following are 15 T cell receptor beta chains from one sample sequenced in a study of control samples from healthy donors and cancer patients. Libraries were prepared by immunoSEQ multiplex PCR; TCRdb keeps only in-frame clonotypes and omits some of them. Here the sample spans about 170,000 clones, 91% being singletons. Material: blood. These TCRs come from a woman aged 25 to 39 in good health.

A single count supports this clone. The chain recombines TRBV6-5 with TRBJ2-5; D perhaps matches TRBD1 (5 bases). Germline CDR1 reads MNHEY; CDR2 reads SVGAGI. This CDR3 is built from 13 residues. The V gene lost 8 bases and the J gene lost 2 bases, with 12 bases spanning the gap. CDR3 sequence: CASGRTIQETQYF. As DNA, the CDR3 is TGTGCCAGCGGGCGGACAATTCAAGAGACCCAGTACTTC.

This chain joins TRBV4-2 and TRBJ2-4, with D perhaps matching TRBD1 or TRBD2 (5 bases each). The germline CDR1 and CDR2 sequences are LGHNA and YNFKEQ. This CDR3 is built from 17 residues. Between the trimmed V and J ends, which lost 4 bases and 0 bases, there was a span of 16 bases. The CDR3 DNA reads TGTGCCAGCAGCCCCCGGGACGGTCAACTAGCCAAAAACATTCAGTACTTC. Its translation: CASSPRDGQLAKNIQYF.

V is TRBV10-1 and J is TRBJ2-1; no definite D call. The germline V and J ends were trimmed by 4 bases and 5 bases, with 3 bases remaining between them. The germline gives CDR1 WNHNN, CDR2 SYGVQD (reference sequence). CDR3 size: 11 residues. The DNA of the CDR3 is TGCGCCAGCAGTGTGGACAATGAGCAGTTCTTC. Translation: CASSVDNEQFF.

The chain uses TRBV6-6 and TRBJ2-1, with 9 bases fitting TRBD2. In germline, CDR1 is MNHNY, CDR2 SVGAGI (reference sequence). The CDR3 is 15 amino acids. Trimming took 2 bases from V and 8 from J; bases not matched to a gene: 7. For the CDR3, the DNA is TGTGCCAGCAGTTACGGTTTAGCGGGAGTCTATGAGCAGTTCTTC. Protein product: CASSYGLAGVYEQFF.

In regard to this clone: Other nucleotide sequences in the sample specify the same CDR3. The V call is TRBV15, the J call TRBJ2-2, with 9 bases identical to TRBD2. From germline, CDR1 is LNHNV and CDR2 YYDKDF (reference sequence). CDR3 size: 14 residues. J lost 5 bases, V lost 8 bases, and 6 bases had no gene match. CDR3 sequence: CATRAGGGTGELFF. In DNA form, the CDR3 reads TGTGCCACCCGAGCGGGAGGAGGGACCGGGGAGCTGTTTTTT.

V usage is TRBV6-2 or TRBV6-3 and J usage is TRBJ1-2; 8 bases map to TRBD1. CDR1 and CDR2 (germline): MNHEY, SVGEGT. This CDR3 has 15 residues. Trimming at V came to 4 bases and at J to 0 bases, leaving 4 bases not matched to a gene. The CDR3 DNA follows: TGTGCCAGCAGTTTCGGACAGGGCGCTAACTATGGCTACACCTTC. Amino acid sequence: CASSFGQGANYGYTF.

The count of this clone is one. The CDR3 here is CASSQDGITSGSYNEQFF. For the CDR3, the DNA is TGTGCCAGCAGCCAAGATGGGATTACTAGCGGGAGCTACAATGAGCAGTTCTTC. The gene calls are TRBV4-2 and TRBJ2-1, with 11 bases matching TRBD2. From germline, CDR1 is LGHNA and CDR2 YNFKEQ. Germline trimming cut 0 bases from V and 3 bases from J; bases unmatched to any gene: 7. The CDR3 is made up of 18 amino acids.

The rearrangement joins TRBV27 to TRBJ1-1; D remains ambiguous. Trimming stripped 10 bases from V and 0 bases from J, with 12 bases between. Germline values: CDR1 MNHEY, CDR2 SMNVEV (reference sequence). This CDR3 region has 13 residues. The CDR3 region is CAILGRMNTEAFF. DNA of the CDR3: TGTGCCATCTTAGGGAGGATGAACACTGAAGCTTTCTTT.

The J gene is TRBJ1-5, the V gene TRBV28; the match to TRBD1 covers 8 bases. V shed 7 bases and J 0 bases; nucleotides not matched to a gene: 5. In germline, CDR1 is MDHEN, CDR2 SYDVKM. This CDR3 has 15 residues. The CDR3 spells CASTRTGNSNQPQHF. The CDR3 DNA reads TGTGCCAGCACCCGGACAGGGAATAGCAATCAGCCCCAGCATTTT.

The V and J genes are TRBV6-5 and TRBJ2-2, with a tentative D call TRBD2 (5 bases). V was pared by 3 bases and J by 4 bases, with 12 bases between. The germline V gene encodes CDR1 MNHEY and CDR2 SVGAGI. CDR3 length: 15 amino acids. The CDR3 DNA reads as TGTGCCAGCAGTTATCATAAGGCGGGCACCGGGGAGCTGTTTTTT. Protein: CASSYHKAGTGELFF.

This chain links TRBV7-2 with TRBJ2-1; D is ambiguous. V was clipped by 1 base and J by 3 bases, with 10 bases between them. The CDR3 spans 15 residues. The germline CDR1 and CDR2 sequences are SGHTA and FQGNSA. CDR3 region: CASSLVYQDYNEQFF. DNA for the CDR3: TGTGCCAGCAGCTTAGTCTATCAGGACTACAATGAGCAGTTCTTC.

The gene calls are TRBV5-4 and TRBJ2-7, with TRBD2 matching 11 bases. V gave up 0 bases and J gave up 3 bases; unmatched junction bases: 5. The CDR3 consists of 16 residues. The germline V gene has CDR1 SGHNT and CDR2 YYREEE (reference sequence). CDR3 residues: CASSLGVAGGRYEQYF. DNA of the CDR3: TGTGCCAGCAGCTTGGGGGTAGCGGGGGGGCGCTACGAGCAGTACTTC.

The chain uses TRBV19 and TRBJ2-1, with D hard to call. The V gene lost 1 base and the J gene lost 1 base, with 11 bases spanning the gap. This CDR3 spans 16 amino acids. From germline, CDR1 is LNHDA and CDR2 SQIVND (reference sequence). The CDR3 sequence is CASSIGGLPSYNEQFF. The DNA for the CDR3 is TGTGCCAGTAGTATAGGTGGTCTACCATCCTACAATGAGCAGTTCTTC.

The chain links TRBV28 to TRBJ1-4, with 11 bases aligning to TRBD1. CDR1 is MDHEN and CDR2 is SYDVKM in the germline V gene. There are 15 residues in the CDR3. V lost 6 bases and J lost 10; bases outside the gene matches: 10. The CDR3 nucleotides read TGTGCCAGCAGCCGGCGGACAGGGGGCATCCGAAAACTGTTTTTT. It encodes CASSRRTGGIRKLFF.

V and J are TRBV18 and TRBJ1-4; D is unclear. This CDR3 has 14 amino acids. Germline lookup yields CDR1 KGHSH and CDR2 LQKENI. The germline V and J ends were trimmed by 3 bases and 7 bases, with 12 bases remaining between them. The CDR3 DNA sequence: TGTGCCAGCTCACCCCCGGAGGAGGGTGAAAAACTGTTTTTT. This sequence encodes CASSPPEEGEKLFF.